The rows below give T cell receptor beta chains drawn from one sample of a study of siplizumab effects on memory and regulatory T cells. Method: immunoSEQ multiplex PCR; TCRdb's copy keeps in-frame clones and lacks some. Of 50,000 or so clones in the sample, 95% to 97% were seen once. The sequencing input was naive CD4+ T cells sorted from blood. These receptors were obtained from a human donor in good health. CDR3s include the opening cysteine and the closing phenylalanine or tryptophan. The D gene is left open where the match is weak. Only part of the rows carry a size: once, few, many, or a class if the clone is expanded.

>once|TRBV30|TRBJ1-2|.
CAWTDRRKFLYGYTF
TGTGCCTGGACAGACAGGAGGAAGTTTCTCTATGGCTACACCTTC
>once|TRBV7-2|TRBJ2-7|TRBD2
CASSLVGGRGPYEQYF
TGTGCCAGCAGCTTGGTAGGCGGGAGGGGACCCTACGAGCAGTACTTC
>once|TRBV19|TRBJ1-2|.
CASSIERRMGGYTF
TGTGCCAGTAGTATAGAACGTCGAATGGGTGGCTACACCTTC
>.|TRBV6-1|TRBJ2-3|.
CASRDFSGPDTQYF
TGTGCCAGCCGGGACTTTTCTGGCCCAGATACGCAGTATTTT
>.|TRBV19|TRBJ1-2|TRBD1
CASSTGTGVRGYTF
TGTGCCAGTAGTACCGGGACAGGGGTTCGTGGCTACACCTTC
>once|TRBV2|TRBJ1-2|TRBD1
CASGWDSYGYTF
TGTGCCAGCGGCTGGGACAGCTATGGCTACACCTTC
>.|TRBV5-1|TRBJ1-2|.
CASSLDGNGYTF
TGCGCCAGCAGCTTGGACGGGAATGGCTACACCTTC
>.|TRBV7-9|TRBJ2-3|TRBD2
CASRRFLTSSGITDTQYF
TGTGCCAGCAGGCGATTCCTAACTTCTAGCGGGATCACAGATACGCAGTATTTT
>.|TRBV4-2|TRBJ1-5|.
CASSHSGSTGRNQPQHF
TGTGCCAGCAGCCATAGCGGGTCGACAGGCCGAAATCAGCCCCAGCATTTT
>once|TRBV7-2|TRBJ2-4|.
CASSLLIAKNIQYF
TGTGCCAGCAGCTTATTAATAGCCAAAAACATTCAGTACTTC
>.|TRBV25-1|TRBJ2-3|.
CASSEYKGPADTQYF
TGTGCCAGCAGTGAATACAAGGGGCCGGCAGATACGCAGTATTTT
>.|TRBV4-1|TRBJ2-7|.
CASSQAGEWRAGEQYF
TGCGCCAGCAGCCAAGCGGGGGAGTGGCGGGCCGGCGAGCAGTACTTC
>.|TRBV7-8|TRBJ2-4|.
CASSFPPWREAKNIQYF
TGTGCCAGCAGCTTCCCCCCGTGGAGGGAAGCCAAAAACATTCAGTACTTC
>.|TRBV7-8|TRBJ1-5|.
CASSLGEADSQPQHF
TGTGCCAGCAGCTTAGGGGAGGCGGATAGCCAGCCCCAGCATTTT
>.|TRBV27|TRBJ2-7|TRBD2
CASSLLSGTSGRGDEQYF
TGTGCCAGCAGTTTATTATCCGGGACTAGCGGGAGAGGCGACGAGCAGTACTTC
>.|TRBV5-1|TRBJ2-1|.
CASSPGGGYNEQFF
TGCGCCAGCAGCCCTGGGGGCGGGTACAATGAGCAGTTCTTC
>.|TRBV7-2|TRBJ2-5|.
CASSSDLLQETQYF
TGTGCCAGCAGCTCGGACCTCCTACAAGAGACCCAGTACTTC
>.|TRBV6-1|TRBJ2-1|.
CASSRYNEQFF
TGTGCCAGCAGTCGCTACAATGAGCAGTTCTTC
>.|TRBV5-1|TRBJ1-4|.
CASGVSATNEKLFF
TGCGCCAGTGGAGTGAGTGCAACTAATGAAAAACTGTTTTTT
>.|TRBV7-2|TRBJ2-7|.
CASSLALGRQYF
TGTGCCAGCAGCTTAGCTCTGGGGAGGCAGTACTTC
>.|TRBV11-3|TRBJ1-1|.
CASSFFSGSRGSSEAFF
TGTGCCAGCAGCTTTTTCTCCGGGAGTAGAGGTTCGTCTGAAGCTTTCTTT
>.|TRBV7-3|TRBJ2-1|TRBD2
CASSPRTSGGPQEQFF
TGTGCCAGCAGCCCTCGGACTAGCGGGGGACCCCAAGAGCAGTTCTTC
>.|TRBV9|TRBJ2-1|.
CASSASLAVREQFF
TGTGCCAGCAGCGCCTCACTAGCTGTCAGGGAGCAGTTCTTC
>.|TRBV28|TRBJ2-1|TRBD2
CASSFGGPGTSGYNEQFF
TGTGCCAGCAGTTTTGGGGGTCCCGGGACTAGCGGCTACAATGAGCAGTTCTTC
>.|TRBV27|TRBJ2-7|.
CASSFETSRHEQYF
TGTGCCAGCAGTTTCGAGACTAGTAGGCACGAGCAGTACTTC
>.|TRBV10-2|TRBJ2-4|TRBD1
CATSGTELLAKNIQYF
TGCGCCACCTCCGGGACAGAACTACTAGCCAAAAACATTCAGTACTTC
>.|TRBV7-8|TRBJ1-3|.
CASSLLDRGNTIYF
TGTGCCAGCAGCTTACTGGACAGAGGAAACACCATATATTTT
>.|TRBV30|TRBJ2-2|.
CAWSGDRVRELFF
TGTGCCTGGAGTGGGGACCGGGTACGGGAGCTGTTTTTT
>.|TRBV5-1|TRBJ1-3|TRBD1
CASSRLGGTGSSGNTIYF
TGCGCCAGCAGCCGCTTAGGGGGGACAGGAAGCTCTGGAAACACCATATATTTT
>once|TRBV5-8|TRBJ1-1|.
CASSFRGTNTEAFF
TGTGCCAGCAGCTTTAGGGGAACGAACACTGAAGCTTTCTTT
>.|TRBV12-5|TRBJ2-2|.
CASRGRDVGELFF
TGTGCTAGCCGGGGACGGGACGTCGGGGAGCTGTTTTTT
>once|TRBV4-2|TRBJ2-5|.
CASSQSGGETQYF
TGTGCCAGCAGCCAATCAGGCGGAGAGACCCAGTACTTC
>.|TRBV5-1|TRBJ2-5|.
CASSFRVAETQYF
TGCGCCAGCAGCTTTAGGGTTGCGGAGACCCAGTACTTC
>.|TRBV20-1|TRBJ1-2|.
CSASASYGYTF
TGCAGTGCTAGTGCGAGCTATGGCTACACCTTC
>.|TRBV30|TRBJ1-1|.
CAWSVFGLENTEAFF
TGTGCCTGGAGTGTATTTGGCCTGGAAAACACTGAAGCTTTCTTT
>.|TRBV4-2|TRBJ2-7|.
CASSQDLPYEQYF
TGTGCCAGCAGCCAAGATCTTCCCTACGAGCAGTACTTC
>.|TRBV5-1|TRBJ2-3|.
CASSLEGVTGTQYF
TGCGCCAGCAGCTTGGAAGGGGTCACAGGTACGCAGTATTTT
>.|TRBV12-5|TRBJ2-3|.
CASGIAPTSRSTDTQYF
TGTGCTAGTGGTATAGCACCCACTAGCCGTAGCACAGATACGCAGTATTTT
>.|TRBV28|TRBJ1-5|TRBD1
CASRSGTGVGNQPQHF
TGTGCCAGCAGGTCAGGGACAGGGGTGGGCAATCAGCCCCAGCATTTT
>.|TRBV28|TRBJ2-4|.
CASTRGVVESNIQYF
TGTGCCAGCACCAGGGGAGTGGTTGAATCAAACATTCAGTACTTC
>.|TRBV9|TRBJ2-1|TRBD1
CASSAKDRRNEQFF
TGTGCCAGCAGCGCAAAGGACAGGCGCAATGAGCAGTTCTTC
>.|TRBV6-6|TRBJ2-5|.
CASSASRETQYF
TGTGCCAGCAGCGCTAGCCGAGAGACCCAGTACTTC
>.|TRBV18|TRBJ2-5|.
CASSFAGETQYF
TGTGCCAGCTCCTTTGCTGGAGAGACCCAGTACTTC
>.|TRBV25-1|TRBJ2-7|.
CASRAATGDYEQYF
TGTGCCAGCAGGGCGGCGACAGGAGACTACGAGCAGTACTTC
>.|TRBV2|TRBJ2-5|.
CASTAEGSYQETQYF
TGTGCCAGCACCGCCGAGGGGTCATACCAAGAGACCCAGTACTTC
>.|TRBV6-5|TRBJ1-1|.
CASSYSIRNTEAFF
TGTGCCAGCAGTTACTCGATTAGGAACACTGAAGCTTTCTTT